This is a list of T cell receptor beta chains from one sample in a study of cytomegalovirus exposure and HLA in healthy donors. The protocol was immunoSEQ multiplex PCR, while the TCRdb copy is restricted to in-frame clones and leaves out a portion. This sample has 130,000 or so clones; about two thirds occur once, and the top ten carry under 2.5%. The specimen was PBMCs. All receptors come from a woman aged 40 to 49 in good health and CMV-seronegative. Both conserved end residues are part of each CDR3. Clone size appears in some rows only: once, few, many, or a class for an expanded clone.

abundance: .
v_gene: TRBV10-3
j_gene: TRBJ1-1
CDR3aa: CAIRSTGGMTEAFF

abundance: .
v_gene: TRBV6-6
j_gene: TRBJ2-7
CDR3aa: CASSYGLNSYEQYF

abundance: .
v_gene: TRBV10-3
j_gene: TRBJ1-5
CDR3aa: CAISESGGSNQPQHF

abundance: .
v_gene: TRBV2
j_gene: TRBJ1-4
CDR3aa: CASQLTGGLEKLFF

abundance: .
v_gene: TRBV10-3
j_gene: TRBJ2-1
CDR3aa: CAINSGTVYNEQFF

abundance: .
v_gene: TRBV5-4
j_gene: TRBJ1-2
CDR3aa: CASSRGGQGLGGYTF

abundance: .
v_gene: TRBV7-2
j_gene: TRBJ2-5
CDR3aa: CASSYQGGAGETQYF

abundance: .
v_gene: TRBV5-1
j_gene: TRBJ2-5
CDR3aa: CASSPGTSARQETQYF

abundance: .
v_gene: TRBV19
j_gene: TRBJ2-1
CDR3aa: CASSITGSDNEQFF

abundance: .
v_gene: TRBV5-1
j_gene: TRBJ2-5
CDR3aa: CASSLGLAGGLGTQYF

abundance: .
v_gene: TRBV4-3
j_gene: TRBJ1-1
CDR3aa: CASSQRRGTEAFF

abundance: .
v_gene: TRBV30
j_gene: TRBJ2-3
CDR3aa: CAWSIQTGGREDTQYF

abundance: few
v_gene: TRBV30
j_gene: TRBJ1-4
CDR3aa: CAWRRDTQFTNEKLFF

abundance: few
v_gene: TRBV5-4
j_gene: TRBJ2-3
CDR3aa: CASSLSLAGGDTQYF

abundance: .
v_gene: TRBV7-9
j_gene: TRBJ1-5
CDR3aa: CASSPPTGLNQPQHF

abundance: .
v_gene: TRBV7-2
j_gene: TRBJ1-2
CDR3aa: CASSHGGQGNSGYTF

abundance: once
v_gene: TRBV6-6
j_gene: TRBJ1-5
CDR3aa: CASSYSEDRNQPQHF

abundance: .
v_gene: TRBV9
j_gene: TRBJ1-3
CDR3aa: CASSAHWSSSGNTIYF

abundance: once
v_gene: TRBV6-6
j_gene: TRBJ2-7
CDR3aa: CASRLGQDYEQYF

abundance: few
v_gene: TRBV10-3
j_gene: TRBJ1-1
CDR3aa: CAISQGGAEAFF

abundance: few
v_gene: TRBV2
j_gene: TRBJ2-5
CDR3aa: CASSEQRVGETQYF

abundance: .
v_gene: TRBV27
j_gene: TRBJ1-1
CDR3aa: CASSLTRGITEAFF

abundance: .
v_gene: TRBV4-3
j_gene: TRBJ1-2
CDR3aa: CASSQDRRLGGGYTF

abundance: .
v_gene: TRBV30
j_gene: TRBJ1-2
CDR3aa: CAWSTSDRVNGYTF